This T cell receptor (beta chain) originates from a study of T cells after yellow fever vaccination. Study findings and constraints: A small share of clonotypes appeared in both CD4 and CD8 compartments. Repertoires sorted by FACS could include abundant clonotypes that are contaminants from the bulk population. A faster peak, day 5 versus 15, was reached by the weaker secondary response.

Germline CDR1 reads LGHNA; CDR2 reads YSLEER. The CDR3 covers 13 residues. J lost 10 bases, V lost 4 bases, and 2 bases had no gene match. A universal primer site and UMIs were added as TCR cDNA was made by 5'RACE template switching. A single record per CDR3 protein comes from TCRdb applying MiXCR to the 5' RACE reads. Of about 370,000 distinct CDR3 sequences listed, around 10% are singletons. Comments on this clonotype: What it binds is not known.

The sample in question was PBMCs, obtained on the day of the first yellow fever vaccination. This receptor was obtained from a man aged 18-30 years who received the YFV17D yellow fever vaccine. The gene calls are TRBV4-3 and TRBJ1-6; 9 bases match TRBD1. The CDR3 sequence is CASSRQGDSPLHF. Written as DNA, the CDR3 is TGCGCCAGCAGCCGACAGGGGGACTCACCCCTCCACTTT.